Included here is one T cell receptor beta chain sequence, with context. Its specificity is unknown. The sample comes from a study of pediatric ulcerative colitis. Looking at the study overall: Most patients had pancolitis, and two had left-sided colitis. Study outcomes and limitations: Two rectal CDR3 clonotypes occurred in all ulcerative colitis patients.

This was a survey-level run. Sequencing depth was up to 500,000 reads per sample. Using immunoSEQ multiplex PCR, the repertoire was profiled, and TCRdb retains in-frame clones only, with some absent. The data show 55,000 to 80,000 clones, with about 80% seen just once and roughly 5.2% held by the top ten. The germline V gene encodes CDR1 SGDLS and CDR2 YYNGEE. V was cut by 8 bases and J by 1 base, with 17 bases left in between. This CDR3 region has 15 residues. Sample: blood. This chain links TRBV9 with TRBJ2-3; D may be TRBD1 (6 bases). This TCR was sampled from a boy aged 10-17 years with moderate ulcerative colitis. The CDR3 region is CASRETGTGTDTQYF. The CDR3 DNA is TGTGCCAGTAGGGAAACAGGGACGGGCACAGATACGCAGTATTTT.